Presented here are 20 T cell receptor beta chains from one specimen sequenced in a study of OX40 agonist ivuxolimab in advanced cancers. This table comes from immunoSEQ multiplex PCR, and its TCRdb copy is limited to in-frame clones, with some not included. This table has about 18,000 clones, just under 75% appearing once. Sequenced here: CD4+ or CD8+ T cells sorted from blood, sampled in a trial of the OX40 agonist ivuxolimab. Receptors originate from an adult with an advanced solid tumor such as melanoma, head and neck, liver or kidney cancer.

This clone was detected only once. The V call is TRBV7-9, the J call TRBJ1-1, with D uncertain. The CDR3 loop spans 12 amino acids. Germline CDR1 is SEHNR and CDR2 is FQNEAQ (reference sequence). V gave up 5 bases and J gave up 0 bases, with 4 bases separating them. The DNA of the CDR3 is TGTGCCAGCAGCCCAGTGAACACTGAAGCTTTCTTT. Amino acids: CASSPVNTEAFF.

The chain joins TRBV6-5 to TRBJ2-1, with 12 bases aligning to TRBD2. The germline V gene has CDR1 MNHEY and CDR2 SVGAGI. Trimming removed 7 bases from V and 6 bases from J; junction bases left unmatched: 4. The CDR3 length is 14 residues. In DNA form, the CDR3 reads TGTGCCAGCACCGCACTAGCGGGAGGCAATGAGCAGTTCTTC. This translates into CASTALAGGNEQFF.

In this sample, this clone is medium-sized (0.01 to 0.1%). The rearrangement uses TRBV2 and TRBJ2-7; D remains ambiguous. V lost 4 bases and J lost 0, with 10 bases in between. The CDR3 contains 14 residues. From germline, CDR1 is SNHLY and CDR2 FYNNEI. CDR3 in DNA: TGTGCCAGCAGTGTGGAAGGCTACTCCTACGAGCAGTACTTC. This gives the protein CASSVEGYSYEQYF.

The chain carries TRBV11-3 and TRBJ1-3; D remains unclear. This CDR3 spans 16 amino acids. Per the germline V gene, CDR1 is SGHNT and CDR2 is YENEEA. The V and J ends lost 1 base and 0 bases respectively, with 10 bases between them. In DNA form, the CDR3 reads TGTGCCAGCAGCTTAGTTCCAACGATCTCTGGAAACACCATATATTTT. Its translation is CASSLVPTISGNTIYF.

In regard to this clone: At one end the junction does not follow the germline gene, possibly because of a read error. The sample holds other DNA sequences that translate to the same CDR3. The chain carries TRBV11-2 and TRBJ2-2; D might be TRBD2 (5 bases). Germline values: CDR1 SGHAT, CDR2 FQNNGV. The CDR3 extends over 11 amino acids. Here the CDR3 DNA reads TGTGCCAGCAGCTTAGCCGGGGAACTGTTTTTT. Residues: CASSLAGELFF.

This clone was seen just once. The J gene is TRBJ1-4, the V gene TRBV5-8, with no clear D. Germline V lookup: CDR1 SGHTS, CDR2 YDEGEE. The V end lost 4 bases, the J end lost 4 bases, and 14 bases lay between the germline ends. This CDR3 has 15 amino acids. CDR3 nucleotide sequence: TGTGCCAGCAGCGCGCTCGGGCACTTTAATGAAAAACTGTTTTTT. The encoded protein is CASSALGHFNEKLFF.

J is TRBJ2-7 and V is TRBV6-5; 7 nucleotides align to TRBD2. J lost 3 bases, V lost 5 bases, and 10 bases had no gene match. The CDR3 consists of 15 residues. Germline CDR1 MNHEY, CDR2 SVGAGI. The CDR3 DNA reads TGTGCCAGCAGTCCTTCCGGGACGGGGGGCTACGAGCAGTACTTC. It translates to CASSPSGTGGYEQYF.

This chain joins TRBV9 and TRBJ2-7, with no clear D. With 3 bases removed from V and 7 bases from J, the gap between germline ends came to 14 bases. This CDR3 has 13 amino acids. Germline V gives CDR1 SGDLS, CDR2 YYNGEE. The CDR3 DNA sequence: TGTGCCAGCAGCGCTCCCCGGGCGGAGGAGCAGTACTTC. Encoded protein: CASSAPRAEEQYF. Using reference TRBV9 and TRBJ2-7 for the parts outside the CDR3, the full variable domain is DSGVTQTPKHLITATGQRVTLRCSPRSGDLSVYWYQQSLDQGLQFLIQYYNGEERAKGNILERFSAQQFPDLHSELNLSSLELGDSALYFCASSAPRAEEQYFGPGTRLTVT.

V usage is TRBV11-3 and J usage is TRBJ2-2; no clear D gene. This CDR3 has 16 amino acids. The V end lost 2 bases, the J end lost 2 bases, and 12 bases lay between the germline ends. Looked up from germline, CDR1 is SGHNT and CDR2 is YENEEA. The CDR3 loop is CASSLLHIANTGELFF. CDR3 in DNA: TGTGCCAGCAGCTTACTCCATATAGCCAACACCGGGGAGCTGTTTTTT.

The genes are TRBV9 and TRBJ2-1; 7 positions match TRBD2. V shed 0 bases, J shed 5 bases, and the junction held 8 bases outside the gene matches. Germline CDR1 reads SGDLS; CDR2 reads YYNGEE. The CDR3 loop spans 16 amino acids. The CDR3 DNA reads TGTGCCAGCAGCGTAGGGGCGGCGGGGGTGCACAATGAGCAGTTCTTC. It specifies CASSVGAAGVHNEQFF.

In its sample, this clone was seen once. The CDR3 protein is CASSAGTGIYNEQFF. In DNA, the CDR3 is TGTGCCAGCAGCGCCGGGACAGGGATATACAATGAGCAGTTCTTC. This sequence joins TRBV9 and TRBJ2-1; 9 nucleotides align to TRBD1. This CDR3 is 15 amino acids long. J gave up 4 bases and V 3 bases, and 5 bases lay outside the gene matches. Germline values: CDR1 SGDLS, CDR2 YYNGEE.

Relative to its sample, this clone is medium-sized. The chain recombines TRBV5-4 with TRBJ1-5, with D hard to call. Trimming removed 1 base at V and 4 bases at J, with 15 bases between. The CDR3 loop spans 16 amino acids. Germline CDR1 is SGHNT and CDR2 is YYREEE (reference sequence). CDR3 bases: TGTGCCAGCAGCTTGATGGGAGCTGCCCGGAATCAGCCCCAGCATTTT. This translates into CASSLMGAARNQPQHF.

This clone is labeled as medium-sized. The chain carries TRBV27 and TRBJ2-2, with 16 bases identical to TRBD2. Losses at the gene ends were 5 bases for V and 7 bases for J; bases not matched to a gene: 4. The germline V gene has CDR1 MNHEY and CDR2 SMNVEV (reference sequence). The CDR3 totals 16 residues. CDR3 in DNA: TGTGCCAGCAGTGGGACTAGCGGGGGGGCCGTCGGGGAGCTGTTTTTT. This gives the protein CASSGTSGGAVGELFF.

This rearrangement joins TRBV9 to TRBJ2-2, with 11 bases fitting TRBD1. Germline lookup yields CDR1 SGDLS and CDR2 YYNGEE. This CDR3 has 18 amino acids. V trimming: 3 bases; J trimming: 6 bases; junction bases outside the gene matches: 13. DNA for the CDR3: TGTGCCAGCAGCGCCCCCGGGACAGGGGGATCTGGCGCCGGGGAGCTGTTTTTT. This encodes CASSAPGTGGSGAGELFF.

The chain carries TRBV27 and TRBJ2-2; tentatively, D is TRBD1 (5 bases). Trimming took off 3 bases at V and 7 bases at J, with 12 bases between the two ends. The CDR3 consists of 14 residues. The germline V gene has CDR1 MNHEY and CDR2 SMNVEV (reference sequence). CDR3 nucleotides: TGTGCCAGCAGTTTTGGGGCGAGTAGCGGGGAGCTGTTTTTT. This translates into CASSFGASSGELFF.

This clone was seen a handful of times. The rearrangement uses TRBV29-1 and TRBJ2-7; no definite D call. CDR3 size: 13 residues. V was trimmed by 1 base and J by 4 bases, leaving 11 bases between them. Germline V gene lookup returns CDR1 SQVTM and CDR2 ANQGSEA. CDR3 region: CSVEVSTHYEQYF. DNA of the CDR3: TGCAGCGTTGAAGTGTCCACCCATTACGAGCAGTACTTC.

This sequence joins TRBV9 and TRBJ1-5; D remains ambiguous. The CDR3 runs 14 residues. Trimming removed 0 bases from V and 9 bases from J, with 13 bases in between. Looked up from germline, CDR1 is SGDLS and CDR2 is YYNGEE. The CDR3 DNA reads TGTGCCAGCAGCGTAGGCGGCGCACCGCCGCCCCAGCATTTT. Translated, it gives CASSVGGAPPPQHF.

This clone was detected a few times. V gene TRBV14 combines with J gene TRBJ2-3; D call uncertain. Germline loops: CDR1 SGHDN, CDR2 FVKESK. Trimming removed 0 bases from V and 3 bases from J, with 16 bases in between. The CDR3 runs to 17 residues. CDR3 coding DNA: TGTGCCAGCAGCCAAGATCCCACCATTCGCGGTACAGATACGCAGTATTTT. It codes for CASSQDPTIRGTDTQYF.

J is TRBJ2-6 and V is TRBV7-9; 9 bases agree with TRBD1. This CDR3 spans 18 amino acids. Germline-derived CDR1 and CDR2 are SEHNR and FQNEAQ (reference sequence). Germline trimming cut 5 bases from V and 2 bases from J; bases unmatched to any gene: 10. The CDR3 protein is CASSHSLQGATGANVLTF. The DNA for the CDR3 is TGTGCCAGCAGCCATAGTTTACAGGGGGCCACTGGGGCCAACGTCCTGACTTTC.

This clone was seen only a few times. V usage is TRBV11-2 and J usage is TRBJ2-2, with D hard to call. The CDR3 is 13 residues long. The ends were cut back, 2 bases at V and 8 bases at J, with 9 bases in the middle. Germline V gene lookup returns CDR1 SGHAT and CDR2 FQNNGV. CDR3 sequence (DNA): TGTGCCAGCAGCTTAACACGGTCTGGGGAGCTGTTTTTT. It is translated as CASSLTRSGELFF.